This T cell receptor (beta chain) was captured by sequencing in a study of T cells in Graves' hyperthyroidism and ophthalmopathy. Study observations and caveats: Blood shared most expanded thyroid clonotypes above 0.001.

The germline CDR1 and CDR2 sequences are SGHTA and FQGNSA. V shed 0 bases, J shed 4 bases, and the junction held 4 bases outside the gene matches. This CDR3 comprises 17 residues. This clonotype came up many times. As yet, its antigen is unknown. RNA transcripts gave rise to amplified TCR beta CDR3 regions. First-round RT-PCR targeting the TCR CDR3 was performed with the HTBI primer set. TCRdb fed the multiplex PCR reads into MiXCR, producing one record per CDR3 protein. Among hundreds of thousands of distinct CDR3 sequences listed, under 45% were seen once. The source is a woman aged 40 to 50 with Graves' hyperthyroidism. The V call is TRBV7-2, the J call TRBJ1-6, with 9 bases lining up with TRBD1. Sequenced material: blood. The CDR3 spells CASSLAGQGAYNSPLHF. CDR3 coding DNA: TGTGCCAGCAGCTTAGCGGGACAGGGAGCATATAATTCACCCCTCCACTTT.